These 27 T cell receptor beta chains came from one sample sequenced in a study of PD-1 and CTLA-4 blockade in melanoma. The repertoire was sequenced with immunoSEQ multiplex PCR; TCRdb's copy has only in-frame clones and lacks some. There are about 21,000 clones in the sample; roughly 88% occur only once, and around 7.6% lies in the top ten. The specimen was CD8+ T cells from peripheral blood, collected before anti-PD-1 treatment. These receptors were obtained from a human donor with melanoma.

The chain joins TRBV9 to TRBJ1-1; D is unresolved. The CDR3 runs to 13 residues. Looked up from germline, CDR1 is SGDLS and CDR2 is YYNGEE. V was trimmed by 5 bases and J by 2 bases, leaving 10 bases between them. In DNA, the CDR3 is TGTGCCAGCAGTGGAGGTCAAAACACTGAAGCTTTCTTT. Its protein product is CASSGGQNTEAFF. The full variable domain, its missing parts supplied by reference TRBV9 and TRBJ1-1, is DSGVTQTPKHLITATGQRVTLRCSPRSGDLSVYWYQQSLDQGLQFLIQYYNGEERAKGNILERFSAQQFPDLHSELNLSSLELGDSALYFCASSGGQNTEAFFGQGTRLTVV.

The chain carries TRBV9 and TRBJ2-5; tentatively, D is TRBD2 (6 bases). The CDR3 has 14 amino acids. Per the germline V gene, CDR1 is SGDLS and CDR2 is YYNGEE. The V end was cut by 0 bases, the J end by 2 bases, with 8 bases between. The CDR3 region is CASSVGRGQETQYF. The DNA for the CDR3 is TGTGCCAGCAGCGTAGGGCGGGGACAAGAGACCCAGTACTTC.

The chain links TRBV7-9 to TRBJ2-5; TRBD1 agrees at 9 bases. Unmatched junction bases numbered 2, after V lost 2 bases and J lost 4 bases. The CDR3 spans 14 residues. Germline values: CDR1 SEHNR, CDR2 FQNEAQ (reference sequence). CDR3 sequence (DNA): TGTGCCAGCAGCTTATCGGACAGGGGAGAGACCCAGTACTTC. Its translation is CASSLSDRGETQYF.

In this sample, this clone turned up once. The gene calls are TRBV28 and TRBJ2-3, with TRBD2 identical over 7 bases. This CDR3 comprises 14 residues. CDR1 and CDR2 from the germline V gene are MDHEN and SYDVKM. V lost 6 bases, J lost 2 bases, and 5 bases stayed unmatched. The CDR3 nucleotides read TGTGCCAGCAGGGGGGACTATTCCACAGATACGCAGTATTTT. Protein: CASRGDYSTDTQYF.

CDR3 loop: CASSLATPSQEAFF. CDR3 DNA sequence: TGTGCCAGCAGCTTAGCGACACCCTCCCAAGAAGCTTTCTTT. The chain is built from TRBV7-8 and TRBJ1-1; D unresolved. The V gene lost 0 bases and the J gene lost 8 bases, with 13 bases spanning the gap. The CDR3 is 14 residues long. Germline V gene data show CDR1 as SGHVS and CDR2 as FQNEAQ.

This rearrangement joins TRBV27 to TRBJ2-2; 7 bases are shared with TRBD1. The germline gives CDR1 MNHEY, CDR2 SMNVEV (reference sequence). V trimming: 6 bases; J trimming: 5 bases; junction bases outside the gene matches: 6. CDR3 size: 14 residues. Written as DNA, the CDR3 is TGTGCCAGCAGGGTTCAGGGGGAAACCGGGGAGCTGTTTTTT. Protein sequence: CASRVQGETGELFF.

The chain joins TRBV15 to TRBJ2-7; the D call may be TRBD1 or TRBD2 (6 bases each). V gave up 3 bases and J gave up 0 bases, with 15 bases separating them. Germline V CDR1 and CDR2: LNHNV, YYDKDF (reference sequence). This CDR3 contains 16 residues. Written as DNA, the CDR3 is TGTGCCACCAGCAGCGCTACGGGGGACACCTCCTACGAGCAGTACTTC. It translates to CATSSATGDTSYEQYF.

The chain has TRBV27 and TRBJ1-2; tentatively, D is TRBD1 (6 bases). V lost 5 bases and J 4 bases, leaving 14 bases between the germline ends. The CDR3 consists of 14 residues. Looked up from germline, CDR1 is MNHEY and CDR2 is SMNVEV (reference sequence). The CDR3 DNA is TGTGCCAGCAGTACAACTCAGGGGTTCTATGGCTACACCTTC. Encoded protein: CASSTTQGFYGYTF.

This clone was detected once. This chain joins TRBV4-1 and TRBJ2-2, with D possibly being TRBD2 (5 bases). Trimming cost V 1 base and J 2 bases, with 8 bases left between them. The germline V gene has CDR1 MGHRA and CDR2 YSYEKL. The CDR3 sequence is 15 residues long. CDR3 DNA sequence: TGCGCCAGCAGCCAAGGGGAGCTAAACACCGGGGAGCTGTTTTTT. Translation gives CASSQGELNTGELFF.

The genes are TRBV4-1 and TRBJ1-1; tentatively, D is TRBD1 (5 bases). CDR1 is MGHRA and CDR2 is YSYEKL in the germline V gene. The ends were cut back, 7 bases at V and 0 bases at J, with 21 bases in the middle. This CDR3 is built from 17 residues. This CDR3 is CASTGGRFGVMNTEAFF. Written as DNA, the CDR3 is TGCGCCAGCACCGGGGGGAGATTCGGGGTCATGAACACTGAAGCTTTCTTT.

The chain employs TRBV19 and TRBJ1-1; perhaps TRBD1 as D (5 bases). CDR3 length: 13 residues. CDR1 LNHDA and CDR2 SQIVND come from the germline V gene (reference sequence). Deletions cut 5 bases from V and 5 bases from J, with 12 bases between. DNA for the CDR3: TGTGCCAGTAGTTACCAGGGTAAGACTGAAGCTTTCTTT. Protein: CASSYQGKTEAFF.

The chain links TRBV7-9 to TRBJ2-2; D is perhaps TRBD1 (5 bases). The CDR3 extends over 14 amino acids. Germline V gene lookup returns CDR1 SEHNR and CDR2 FQNEAQ (reference sequence). V shed 8 bases and J shed 4 bases, with 14 bases lying between them. The CDR3 loop reads CASLAGQGTGELFF. CDR3 nucleotides: TGTGCCAGCTTGGCCGGGCAGGGCACCGGGGAGCTGTTTTTT.

V gene TRBV2 combines with J gene TRBJ2-7; D not resolved. Germline CDR1 is SNHLY and CDR2 is FYNNEI. V was clipped by 6 bases and J by 2 bases, with 5 bases between them. The length of the CDR3 is 11 residues. CDR3 nucleotide sequence: TGTGCCAGCAGGGAAACCTACGAGCAGTACTTC. Amino acid sequence: CASRETYEQYF.

CDR3 coding DNA: TGTGCCAGCAGTGGGGGGGACAGGGAAGGCTACACCTTC. Its translation is CASSGGDREGYTF. The chain has TRBV12-3 or TRBV12-4 and TRBJ1-2; 9 bases are shared with TRBD1. V was pared by 5 bases and J by 8 bases, with 6 bases of the junction left unmatched. CDR3 length: 13 amino acids.

In DNA form, the CDR3 reads TGTGCCAGCAGTGAGGGACCTAGCAATCAGCCCCAGCATTTT. This sequence encodes CASSEGPSNQPQHF. The chain links TRBV6-1 to TRBJ1-5, with D possibly TRBD1 on 5 matching bases. V gave up 3 bases and J gave up 0 bases, with 6 bases separating them. The germline CDR1 and CDR2 sequences are MNHNS and SASEGT. The CDR3 extends over 14 amino acids.

The chain combines TRBV5-6 with TRBJ2-7; D unresolved. V lost 6 bases to trimming and J lost 3 bases, with 4 bases between them. This CDR3 region has 10 residues. Per the germline V gene, CDR1 is SGHDT and CDR2 is YYEEEE. The CDR3 DNA sequence: TGTGCCAGCAATGGCTACGAGCAGTACTTC. This sequence encodes CASNGYEQYF.

CDR3 protein: CASSLLAGESTGELFF. In DNA form, the CDR3 reads TGTGCCAGCAGTTTACTAGCGGGGGAATCCACCGGGGAGCTGTTTTTT. The chain couples TRBV28 to TRBJ2-2; 10 nucleotides agree with TRBD2. CDR1 MDHEN and CDR2 SYDVKM come from the germline V gene. There are 16 residues in the CDR3. J gave up 4 bases and V 2 bases, and 4 bases lay outside the gene matches.

This clone was recorded once. The J gene is TRBJ2-7, the V gene TRBV5-8; D gene unclear. CDR1 SGHTS and CDR2 YDEGEE come from the germline V gene. The CDR3 consists of 11 residues. Trimming shortened V by 0 bases and J by 9 bases, and 7 bases separated the two germline ends. The CDR3 protein is CASSLDRPQYF. CDR3 DNA: TGTGCCAGCAGCTTGGACAGACCGCAGTACTTC.

V and J are TRBV5-1 and TRBJ2-5, with 10 bases that match TRBD2. The CDR3 length is 16 residues. Germline V gene lookup returns CDR1 SGHRS and CDR2 YFSETQ. The ends lost 4 bases at V and 4 bases at J; junction bases unmatched: 10. The CDR3 spells CASSPTLAGALETQYF. The CDR3 region has the DNA TGCGCCAGCAGCCCGACCCTAGCGGGGGCCCTAGAGACCCAGTACTTC.

The gene calls are TRBV27 and TRBJ1-1; D is undetermined. The CDR3 is 12 amino acids. Germline V gives CDR1 MNHEY, CDR2 SMNVEV (reference sequence). With 4 bases removed from V and 0 bases from J, the gap between germline ends came to 3 bases. CDR3 in amino acids: CASSSMNTEAFF. The CDR3 DNA reads TGTGCCAGCAGTTCCATGAACACTGAAGCTTTCTTT.

The J gene is TRBJ1-1, the V gene TRBV15; perhaps TRBD1 as D (6 bases). The germline V gene has CDR1 LNHNV and CDR2 YYDKDF (reference sequence). Trimming took 3 bases from V and 3 from J, leaving 17 bases between them. The CDR3 runs to 16 residues. For the CDR3, the DNA is TGTGCCACCAGCAGCGGTTGGGGGGGCAGGGACACTGAAGCTTTCTTT. It specifies CATSSGWGGRDTEAFF.

This chain links TRBV4-1 with TRBJ1-4; no definite D call. The ends were cut back, 9 bases at V and 4 bases at J, with 15 bases in the middle. Germline CDR1 MGHRA, CDR2 YSYEKL. The CDR3 extends over 14 amino acids. CDR3 coding DNA: TGCGCCAGGGGGTGTCAGTGGGATAATGAAAAACTGTTTTTT. Its translation is CARGCQWDNEKLFF.

This clone has a single count. This sequence joins TRBV27 and TRBJ1-1; 10 bases match TRBD1. The CDR3 has 12 amino acids. The V gene's germline CDR1 is MNHEY and CDR2 SMNVEV (reference sequence). The V and J ends lost 7 bases and 7 bases, in that order; junction bases with no gene match: 3. In DNA form, the CDR3 reads TGTGCCAGCAAGGGGACAGGGGTTGAAGCTTTCTTT. Translating gives CASKGTGVEAFF.

The J gene is TRBJ2-1, the V gene TRBV5-1; maybe TRBD2 (5 bases). CDR1 and CDR2 from the germline V gene are SGHRS and YFSETQ. The CDR3 has 14 residues. V lost 4 bases and J lost 6, with 14 bases in between. CDR3 residues: CASSPPRGGNEQFF. For the CDR3, the DNA is TGCGCCAGCAGCCCACCCCGGGGTGGCAATGAGCAGTTCTTC. Supplemented by reference TRBV5-1 and TRBJ2-1, the full variable domain reads KAGVTQTPRYLIKTRGQQVTLSCSPISGHRSVSWYQQTPGQGLQFLFEYFSETQRNKGNFPGRFSGRQFSNSRSEMNVSTLELGDSALYLCASSPPRGGNEQFFGPGTRLTVL.

The gene calls are TRBV19 and TRBJ2-2; D remains unclear. Between the trimmed V and J ends, which lost 7 bases and 1 base, there was a span of 7 bases. Germline V gene data show CDR1 as LNHDA and CDR2 as SQIVND (reference sequence). The CDR3 has 13 amino acids. This CDR3 reads CASTPMNTGELFF. CDR3 bases: TGTGCCAGTACCCCAATGAACACCGGGGAGCTGTTTTTT.

The chain links TRBV12-3 or TRBV12-4 to TRBJ1-2, with 7 bases that match TRBD1. V lost 4 bases, J lost 8 bases, and 4 bases stayed unmatched. The CDR3 contains 12 residues. The chain's CDR3 is CASSSGGMGYTF. CDR3 bases: TGTGCCAGCAGTTCAGGGGGGATGGGCTACACCTTC.

This sequence joins TRBV27 and TRBJ2-1, with 7 bases identical to TRBD2. Trimming removed 7 bases from V and 4 bases from J; junction bases left unmatched: 16. In germline, CDR1 is MNHEY, CDR2 SMNVEV (reference sequence). The CDR3 length is 17 residues. The CDR3 DNA follows: TGTGCCAGCATCCCCACTACTAGCGTCGTCCCGTACAATGAGCAGTTCTTC. Translating gives CASIPTTSVVPYNEQFF.